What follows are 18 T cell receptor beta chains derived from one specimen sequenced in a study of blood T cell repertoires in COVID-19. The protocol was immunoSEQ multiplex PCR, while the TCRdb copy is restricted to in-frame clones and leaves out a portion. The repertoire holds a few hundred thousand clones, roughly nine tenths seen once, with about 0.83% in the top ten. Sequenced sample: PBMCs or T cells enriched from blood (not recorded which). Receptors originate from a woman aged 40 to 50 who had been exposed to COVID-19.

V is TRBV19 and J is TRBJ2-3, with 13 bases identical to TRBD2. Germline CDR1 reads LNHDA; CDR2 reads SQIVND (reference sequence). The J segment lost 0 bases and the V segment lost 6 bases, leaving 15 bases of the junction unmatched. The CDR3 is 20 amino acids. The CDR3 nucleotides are TGTGCCAGTAGCCGACAGACTAGCGGGGGGAGTATCCCTAGCACAGATACGCAGTATTTT. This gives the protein CASSRQTSGGSIPSTDTQYF.

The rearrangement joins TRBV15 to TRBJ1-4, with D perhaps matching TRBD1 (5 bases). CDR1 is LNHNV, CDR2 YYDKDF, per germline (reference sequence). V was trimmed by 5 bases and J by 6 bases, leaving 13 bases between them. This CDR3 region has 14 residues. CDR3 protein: CATSGPGLYEKLFF. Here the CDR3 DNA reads TGTGCCACCAGCGGACCGGGACTTTATGAAAAACTGTTTTTT.

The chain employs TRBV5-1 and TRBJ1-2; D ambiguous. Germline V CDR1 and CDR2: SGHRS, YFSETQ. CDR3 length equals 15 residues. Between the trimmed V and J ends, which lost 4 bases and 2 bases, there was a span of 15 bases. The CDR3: CASSRFRKENYGYTF. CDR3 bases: TGCGCCAGCAGCCGGTTCAGGAAAGAGAACTATGGCTACACCTTC.

The CDR3 is CASSSTPFSNQPQHF. The CDR3 coding sequence is TGTGCCAGCAGTTCGACACCTTTTAGCAATCAGCCCCAGCATTTT. The chain joins TRBV6-5 to TRBJ1-5, with no clear D. The germline V and J ends were trimmed by 4 bases and 0 bases, with 10 bases remaining between them. The CDR3 runs 15 residues. The V gene's germline CDR1 is MNHEY and CDR2 SVGAGI.

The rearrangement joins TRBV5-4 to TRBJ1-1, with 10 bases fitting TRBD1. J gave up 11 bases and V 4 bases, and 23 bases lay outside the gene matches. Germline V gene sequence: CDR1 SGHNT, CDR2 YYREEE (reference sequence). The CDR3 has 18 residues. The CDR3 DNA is TGTGCCAGCAGCCCTCGACAGGGGGCAGTTTTGTGGAGGGAGGGCGCTTTCTTT. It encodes CASSPRQGAVLWREGAFF.

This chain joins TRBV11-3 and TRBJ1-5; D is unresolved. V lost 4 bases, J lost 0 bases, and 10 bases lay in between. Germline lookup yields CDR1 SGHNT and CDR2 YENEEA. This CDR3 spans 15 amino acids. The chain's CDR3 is CASSSGRGSNQPQHF. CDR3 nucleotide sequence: TGTGCCAGCAGCTCCGGCAGAGGTAGCAATCAGCCCCAGCATTTT.

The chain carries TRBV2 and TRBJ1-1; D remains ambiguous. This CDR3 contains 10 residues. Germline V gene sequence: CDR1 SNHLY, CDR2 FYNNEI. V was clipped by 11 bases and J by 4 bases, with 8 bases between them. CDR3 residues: CAPTGTEAFF. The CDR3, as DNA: TGTGCCCCCACCGGCACTGAAGCTTTCTTT.

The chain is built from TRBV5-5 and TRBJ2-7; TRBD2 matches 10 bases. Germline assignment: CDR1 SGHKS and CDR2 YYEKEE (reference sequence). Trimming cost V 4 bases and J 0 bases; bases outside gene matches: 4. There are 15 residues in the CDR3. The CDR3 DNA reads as TGTGCCAGCAGCGAGAGCGGGAGGGCCTCCTACGAGCAGTACTTC. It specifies CASSESGRASYEQYF.

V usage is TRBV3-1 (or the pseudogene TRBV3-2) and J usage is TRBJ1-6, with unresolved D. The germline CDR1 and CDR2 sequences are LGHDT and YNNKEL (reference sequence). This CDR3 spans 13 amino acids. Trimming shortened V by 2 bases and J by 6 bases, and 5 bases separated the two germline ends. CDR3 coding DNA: TGTGCCAGCAGCCAATCCCTTAATTCACCCCTCCACTTT. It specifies CASSQSLNSPLHF.

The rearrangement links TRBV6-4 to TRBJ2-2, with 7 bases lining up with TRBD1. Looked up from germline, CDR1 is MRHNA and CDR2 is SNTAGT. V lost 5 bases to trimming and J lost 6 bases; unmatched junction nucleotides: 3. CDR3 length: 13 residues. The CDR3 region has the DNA TGTGCCAGCAGTCCCACAGGGGCCGGGGAGCTGTTTTTT. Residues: CASSPTGAGELFF.

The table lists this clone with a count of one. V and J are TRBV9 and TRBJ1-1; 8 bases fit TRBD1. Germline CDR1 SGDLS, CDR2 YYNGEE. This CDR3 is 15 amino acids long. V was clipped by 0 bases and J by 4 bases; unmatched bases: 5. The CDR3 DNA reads TGTGCCAGCAGCGTAGCCCAGGGGGCAGGCACTGAAGCTTTCTTT. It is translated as CASSVAQGAGTEAFF.

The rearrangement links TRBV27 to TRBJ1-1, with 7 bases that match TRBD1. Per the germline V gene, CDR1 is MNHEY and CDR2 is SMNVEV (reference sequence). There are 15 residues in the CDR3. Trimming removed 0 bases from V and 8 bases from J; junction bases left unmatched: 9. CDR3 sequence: CASSLSAGGNGEAFF. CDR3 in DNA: TGTGCCAGCAGTTTATCGGCAGGGGGGAATGGGGAAGCTTTCTTT.

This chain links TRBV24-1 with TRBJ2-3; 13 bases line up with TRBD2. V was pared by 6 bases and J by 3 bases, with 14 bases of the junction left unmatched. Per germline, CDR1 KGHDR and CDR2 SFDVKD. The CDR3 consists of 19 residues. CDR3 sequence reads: CATSKGTSGKFFQTDTQYF. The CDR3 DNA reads TGTGCCACCAGTAAAGGGACTAGCGGGAAGTTTTTTCAAACAGATACGCAGTATTTT.

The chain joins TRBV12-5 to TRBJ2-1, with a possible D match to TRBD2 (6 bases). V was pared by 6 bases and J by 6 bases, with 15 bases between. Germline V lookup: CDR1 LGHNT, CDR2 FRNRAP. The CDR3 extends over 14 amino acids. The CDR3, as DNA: TGTGCTAGTGGCCTACGACTAGAAGGCAATGAGCAGTTCTTC. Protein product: CASGLRLEGNEQFF. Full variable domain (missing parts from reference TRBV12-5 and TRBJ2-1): DARVTQTPRHKVTEMGQEVTMRCQPILGHNTVFWYRQTMMQGLELLAYFRNRAPLDDSGMPKDRFSAEMPDATLATLKIQPSEPRDSAVYFCASGLRLEGNEQFFGPGTRLTVL.

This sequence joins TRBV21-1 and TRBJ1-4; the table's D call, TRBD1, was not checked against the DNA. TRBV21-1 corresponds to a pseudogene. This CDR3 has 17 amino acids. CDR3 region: CASRVDRGTAWNEKLFF. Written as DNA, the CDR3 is TGTGCCAGCAGGGTTGACAGGGGGACTGCCTGGAATGAAAAACTGTTTTTT.

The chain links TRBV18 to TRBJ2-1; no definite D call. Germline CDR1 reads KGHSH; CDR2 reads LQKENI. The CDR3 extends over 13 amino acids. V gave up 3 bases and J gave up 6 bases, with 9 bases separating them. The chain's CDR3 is CASSPSQVNEQFF. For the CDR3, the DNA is TGTGCCAGCTCACCCTCCCAGGTCAATGAGCAGTTCTTC.

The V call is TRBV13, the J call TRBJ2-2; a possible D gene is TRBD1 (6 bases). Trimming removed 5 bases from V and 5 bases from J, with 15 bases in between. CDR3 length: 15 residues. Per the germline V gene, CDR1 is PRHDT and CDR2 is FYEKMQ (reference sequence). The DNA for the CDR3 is TGTGCCAGCAGCGACACCACAGGGAATACCGGGGAGCTGTTTTTT. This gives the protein CASSDTTGNTGELFF.

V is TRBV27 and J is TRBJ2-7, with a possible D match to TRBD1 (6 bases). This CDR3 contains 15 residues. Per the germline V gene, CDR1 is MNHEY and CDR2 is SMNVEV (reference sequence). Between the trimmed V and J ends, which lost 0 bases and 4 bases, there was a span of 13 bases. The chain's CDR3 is CASSLSLTGSYEQYF. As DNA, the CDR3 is TGTGCCAGCAGTTTATCGCTCACAGGGTCGTACGAGCAGTACTTC.